The next 30 T cell receptor beta chains were all read from a single sample in a study of beta chain features in type 1 diabetes. Study-level findings and limits: Moderate but significant shortening of TCRB CDR3s was recorded in all four CD4+ subsets from Type 1 diabetes patients.

The entirety of the isolated RNA underwent reverse transcription, so expressed TCRB transcripts were sequenced. TCRdb keeps only in-frame clones here, not all; method: immunoSEQ multiplex PCR. The sample has 120,000 to 150,000 clones, about 12% seen once. Antigen specificity for these receptors is unknown. Source material: central memory CD4+ T cells from blood. All receptors come from a man aged 18 to 29 with type 1 diabetes.

V and J are TRBV19 and TRBJ1-6; D is uncertain. Germline V gene lookup returns CDR1 LNHDA and CDR2 SQIVND (reference sequence). V lost 8 bases to trimming and J lost 11 bases, with 22 bases between them. The CDR3 spans 15 residues. CDR3 DNA: TGTGCCAGTCAACCTCTCCCCTTAACGGGCCCACCCCTCCACTTT. Amino acid sequence: CASQPLPLTGPPLHF.

This clone occurred a few times. The rearrangement joins TRBV5-1 to TRBJ2-7; D call uncertain. Germline V gene lookup returns CDR1 SGHRS and CDR2 YFSETQ. The CDR3 contains 14 residues. V was clipped by 0 bases and J by 2 bases, with 9 bases between them. The CDR3 sequence: CASSLDPETYEQYF. CDR3 DNA: TGCGCCAGCAGCTTGGATCCGGAAACCTACGAGCAGTACTTC.

The chain carries TRBV11-2 and TRBJ2-4, with D tentatively TRBD1 or TRBD2 (5 bases each). The CDR3 spans 13 residues. Germline-derived CDR1 and CDR2 are SGHAT and FQNNGV. Trimming stripped 7 bases from V and 6 bases from J, with 13 bases between. The CDR3 sequence is CASTRDRGNIQYF. CDR3 sequence (DNA): TGTGCCAGCACCAGGGATCGGGGAAACATTCAGTACTTC.

This clone was observed a few times. The chain joins TRBV6-5 to TRBJ2-7; the D gene is possibly TRBD1 (6 bases). The CDR3 is 14 amino acids. V was shortened by 7 bases and J by 0 bases, with 13 bases between the two germline ends. CDR1 and CDR2 (germline): MNHEY, SVGAGI. DNA of the CDR3: TGTGCCAGCACCCAGGGACAAGACTCCTACGAGCAGTACTTC. It translates to CASTQGQDSYEQYF.

A remark on this clone: The sample carries other DNA sequences with the same CDR3. The DNA for the CDR3 is TGTGCCAGCAGCGACTCGGGGGGGCAAGAGACCCAGTACTTC. It yields the protein CASSDSGGQETQYF. This sequence joins TRBV6-6 and TRBJ2-5; 8 bases are shared with TRBD2. The CDR3 contains 14 residues. Germline assignment: CDR1 MNHNY and CDR2 SVGAGI (reference sequence). V lost 6 bases and J lost 2; bases outside the gene matches: 5.

The V gene is TRBV6-1, the J gene TRBJ2-1, with D perhaps TRBD1 (5 bases). V shed 4 bases and J shed 6 bases, with 7 bases lying between them. The CDR3 is 12 amino acids. The germline V gene has CDR1 MNHNS and CDR2 SASEGT. The CDR3 protein is CASSAQGNEQFF. The DNA of the CDR3 is TGTGCCAGCAGTGCGCAGGGCAATGAGCAGTTCTTC.

This chain connects TRBV2 to TRBJ1-4; D remains unclear. Germline lookup yields CDR1 SNHLY and CDR2 FYNNEI. V gave up 8 bases and J gave up 8 bases, with 12 bases separating them. The CDR3 contains 12 residues. CDR3 residues: CASRWTVEKLFF. CDR3 coding DNA: TGTGCCAGCCGATGGACGGTGGAAAAACTGTTTTTT.

V is TRBV19 and J is TRBJ1-5; possible D gene TRBD1, 6 bases. Per germline, CDR1 LNHDA and CDR2 SQIVND (reference sequence). The CDR3 sequence is 14 residues long. Deletions cut 4 bases from V and 4 bases from J, with 11 bases between. CDR3 loop: CASSTRTENQPQHF. CDR3 nucleotides: TGTGCCAGTAGTACCCGGACAGAGAATCAGCCCCAGCATTTT.

J is TRBJ1-5 and V is TRBV25-1; D is ambiguous. Trimming cost V 2 bases and J 5 bases, with 7 bases left between them. The CDR3 is 13 residues long. Germline assignment: CDR1 MGHDK and CDR2 SYGVNS. For the CDR3, the DNA is TGTGCCAGCAGTGAACGAGGAGATCAGCCCCAGCATTTT. It is translated as CASSERGDQPQHF.

The sample holds a few counts of this clone. This chain links TRBV11-1 with TRBJ1-6; D is uncertain. The CDR3 contains 12 residues. V was cut by 2 bases and J by 8 bases, with 4 bases left in between. The germline CDR1 and CDR2 sequences are SGHAT and FQDESV (reference sequence). CDR3 DNA sequence: TGTGCCAGCAGCTTACCCGATTCACCCCTCCACTTT. It yields the protein CASSLPDSPLHF.

This chain joins TRBV10-3 and TRBJ1-5; the D is unclear. V lost 6 bases to trimming and J lost 3 bases, with 12 bases between them. The V gene's germline CDR1 is ENHRY and CDR2 SYGVKD. CDR3 length: 14 amino acids. The chain's CDR3 is CAISKSGDNQPQHF. The CDR3 DNA is TGTGCCATCAGCAAATCCGGGGACAATCAGCCCCAGCATTTT.

As regards this clone: One end of the junction does not line up with germline, which may come from a read error. The chain has TRBV7-7 and TRBJ2-7; TRBD1 matches at 7 bases. The CDR3 extends over 13 amino acids. Germline CDR1 reads SSHAT; CDR2 reads FNYEAQ (reference sequence). The DNA for the CDR3 is TGTGCTAGCAGCTTAACAGGGGAGTACGAGCAGTACTTC. Its translation: CASSLTGEYEQYF.

This clone was found a few times. The V call is TRBV18, the J call TRBJ1-2; possible D gene TRBD1, 6 bases. CDR3 size: 14 residues. Germline V CDR1 and CDR2: KGHSH, LQKENI. Trimming pared 3 bases from V and 8 bases from J, leaving 16 bases between. The CDR3 region is CASSPPAGHQGYTF. CDR3 DNA sequence: TGTGCCAGCTCACCCCCAGCGGGACATCAAGGCTACACCTTC.

The chain employs TRBV18 and TRBJ1-5; no reliable D call. There are 14 residues in the CDR3. The V gene lost 6 bases and the J gene lost 1 base, with 10 bases spanning the gap. From germline, CDR1 is KGHSH and CDR2 LQKENI. CDR3: CASSQDQSNQPQHF. CDR3 sequence (DNA): TGTGCCAGCTCCCAGGACCAAAGCAATCAGCCCCAGCATTTT.

CDR3 in DNA: TGTGCCTGGCAAACGGGGGGCACCTCCCAGCCCCAGCATTTT. It translates to CAWQTGGTSQPQHF. This sequence joins TRBV30 and TRBJ1-5, with TRBD1 as a possible D gene (6 bases). The V end was cut by 5 bases, the J end by 7 bases, with 18 bases between. Germline V gene data show CDR1 as GTSNPN and CDR2 as SVGIG (reference sequence). The CDR3 length is 14 residues.

The chain joins TRBV30 to TRBJ1-4, with D possibly being TRBD1 (5 bases). Germline V CDR1 and CDR2: GTSNPN, SVGIG (reference sequence). Trimming removed 5 bases from V and 7 bases from J, with 14 bases in between. CDR3 length: 13 residues. In nucleotides, the CDR3 is TGTGCCTGGCAATCCATAAGGGGTGAAAAACTGTTTTTT. Its translation: CAWQSIRGEKLFF. Filled out from reference TRBV30 and TRBJ1-4, the complete variable domain reads SQTIHQWPATLVQPVGSPLSLECTVEGTSNPNLYWYRQAAGRGLQLLFYSVGIGQISSEVPQNLSASRPQDRQFILSSKKLLLSDSGFYLCAWQSIRGEKLFFGSGTQLSVL.

The chain has TRBV18 and TRBJ2-2, with D perhaps TRBD1 (6 bases). Trimming removed 5 bases from V and 3 bases from J, with 13 bases in between. The length of the CDR3 is 15 residues. CDR1 is KGHSH, CDR2 LQKENI, per germline. CDR3 sequence: CASSGGTGHTGELFF. DNA of the CDR3: TGTGCCAGCTCAGGTGGCACAGGGCACACCGGGGAGCTGTTTTTT.

With respect to this clone: Different DNA sequences within this sample yield the same CDR3. V gene TRBV29-1 combines with J gene TRBJ2-3, with D uncertain. V was cut by 4 bases and J by 0 bases, with 5 bases left in between. Germline-derived CDR1 and CDR2 are SQVTM and ANQGSEA. The CDR3 contains 12 residues. CDR3 coding DNA: TGCAGCGTTGTGAGGAGCACAGATACGCAGTATTTT. Translating it yields CSVVRSTDTQYF.

The chain combines TRBV2 with TRBJ1-1, with 11 bases aligning to TRBD1. The CDR3 has 16 residues. Per the germline V gene, CDR1 is SNHLY and CDR2 is FYNNEI. With V trimmed by 6 bases and J by 0 bases, 6 bases remained unmatched. The CDR3 loop is CASRGQGERMNTEAFF. For the CDR3, the DNA is TGTGCCAGCAGGGGACAGGGGGAGCGTATGAACACTGAAGCTTTCTTT. The full variable domain, rest sourced from reference TRBV2 and TRBJ1-1, is EPEVTQTPSHQVTQMGQEVILRCVPISNHLYFYWYRQILGQKVEFLVSFYNNEISEKSEIFDDQFSVERPDGSNFTLKIRSTKLEDSAMYFCASRGQGERMNTEAFFGQGTRLTVV.

DNA for the CDR3: TGTGCCAGCAGTACCGACAGGGGACTTAAAGAGACCCAGTACTTC. Translating gives CASSTDRGLKETQYF. The rearrangement joins TRBV28 to TRBJ2-5; 8 bases are a match to TRBD1. The CDR3 runs 15 residues. The junction had 8 bases not matched to a gene; V was cut back by 5 bases and J by 3 bases. Germline lookup yields CDR1 MDHEN and CDR2 SYDVKM.

The V call is TRBV7-2, the J call TRBJ2-2; TRBD1 might be the D (6 bases). V lost 5 bases to trimming and J lost 4 bases, with 14 bases between them. There are 15 residues in the CDR3. The germline CDR1 and CDR2 sequences are SGHTA and FQGNSA. The CDR3 loop is CASSPGHRATGELFF. CDR3 coding DNA: TGTGCCAGCAGCCCGGGGCACAGGGCCACCGGGGAGCTGTTTTTT.

The V and J genes are TRBV13 and TRBJ1-5; TRBD1 is a possible D gene (5 bases). V was clipped by 3 bases and J by 9 bases, with 12 bases between them. Germline assignment: CDR1 PRHDT and CDR2 FYEKMQ (reference sequence). The CDR3 has 13 amino acids. In nucleotides, the CDR3 is TGTGCCAGCAGCTTGGCAGGGACCGGGCCCCAGCATTTT. As protein: CASSLAGTGPQHF.

The J gene is TRBJ2-1, the V gene TRBV14; D is unresolved. The length of the CDR3 is 14 residues. CDR1 and CDR2 from the germline V gene are SGHDN and FVKESK. V was trimmed by 0 bases and J by 6 bases, leaving 9 bases between them. The CDR3 nucleotides are TGTGCCAGCAGCCAAGAGTTGGTGGTCAATGAGCAGTTCTTC. As protein: CASSQELVVNEQFF.

This clone was picked up a small number of times. This rearrangement joins TRBV5-6 to TRBJ2-5; D perhaps matches TRBD2 (6 bases). V was shortened by 2 bases and J by 9 bases, with 11 bases between the two germline ends. Germline-derived CDR1 and CDR2 are SGHDT and YYEEEE. The CDR3 is 12 amino acids. The CDR3 nucleotides read TGTGCCAGCAGCTTAAGATCGGGGGCCCAGTACTTC. Translating it yields CASSLRSGAQYF.

The genes are TRBV18 and TRBJ1-1; D gene unclear. CDR1 KGHSH and CDR2 LQKENI come from the germline V gene. V was clipped by 3 bases and J by 3 bases, with 11 bases between them. This CDR3 spans 14 amino acids. Written as DNA, the CDR3 is TGTGCCAGCTCACCTTATAAGACGGACACTGAAGCTTTCTTT. Encoded protein: CASSPYKTDTEAFF.

This clone showed up just a few times. The sample has other DNA sequences that encode this CDR3 too. J is TRBJ2-7 and V is TRBV25-1; 7 positions agree with TRBD1. The CDR3 runs 12 residues. Germline V gives CDR1 MGHDK, CDR2 SYGVNS. The ends lost 9 bases at V and 1 base at J; junction bases unmatched: 3. This CDR3 is CASSRGSYEQYF. CDR3 DNA: TGTGCCAGTAGCAGGGGGTCCTACGAGCAGTACTTC.

The genes are TRBV6-6 and TRBJ2-3; TRBD1 matches at 7 bases. The CDR3 runs 14 residues. Germline loops: CDR1 MNHNY, CDR2 SVGAGI (reference sequence). The trim removed 2 bases at V and 6 bases at J, leaving 5 bases unmatched. The CDR3 spells CASSYQGDRDTQYF. CDR3 DNA sequence: TGTGCCAGCAGTTACCAGGGGGATAGGGATACGCAGTATTTT.

This chain uses TRBV29-1 with TRBJ1-1; possible D gene TRBD1, 5 bases. Germline CDR1 is SQVTM and CDR2 is ANQGSEA. Deletions cut 8 bases from V and 3 bases from J, with 13 bases between. The CDR3 has 12 amino acids. CDR3 residues: CSTGLRDTEAFF. In DNA, the CDR3 is TGCAGCACAGGCCTGCGAGACACTGAAGCTTTCTTT.

This clone has a handful of counts. The chain recombines TRBV7-8 with TRBJ1-2; D is ambiguous. CDR3 length: 12 amino acids. Germline V lookup: CDR1 SGHVS, CDR2 FQNEAQ. Trimming stripped 7 bases from V and 8 bases from J, with 14 bases between. The CDR3 is CASTSRVSGYTF. CDR3 nucleotide sequence: TGTGCCAGCACCAGCAGAGTGAGCGGCTACACCTTC.

The J gene is TRBJ1-5, the V gene TRBV30, with no clear D. Trimming cost V 0 bases and J 5 bases, with 14 bases left between them. From germline, CDR1 is GTSNPN and CDR2 SVGIG (reference sequence). The CDR3 covers 15 residues. Here the CDR3 DNA reads TGTGCCTGGAGTGTACCTTGGGCAGTTTATCAGCCCCAGCATTTT. As protein: CAWSVPWAVYQPQHF.